This TCR beta chain was sequenced in a study of CD8 T cells in ankylosing spondylitis. Study findings and constraints: There were earlier reports of some motif variants in reactive arthritis synovial fluid and blood. From matched ankylosing spondylitis synovial fluid, disease-linked clones were reportedly recovered at significantly enriched levels.

Making the TCR beta libraries involved quantitative 5'-RACE with molecular barcodes. TCRdb re-derived calls from the 5' RACE reads in MiXCR, one entry per CDR3 protein. The repertoire holds 250,000 to 300,000 distinct CDR3 sequences, with 15% to 20% as singletons. A note on this clonotype: The antigen is undetermined.

The CDR3 is 15 amino acids. V lost 4 bases and J 1 base, leaving 12 bases between the germline ends. Germline-derived CDR1 and CDR2 are ENHRY and SYGVKD. The sample was blood, either unsorted or a sorted T cell fraction (not recorded which). The chain joins TRBV10-3 to TRBJ2-3; D call uncertain. The sequence came from a male donor with ankylosing spondylitis or in good health (not recorded which). The CDR3, as DNA: TGTGCCATCAGTGGCAGCGATTCGGGCACAGATACGCAGTATTTT. Its protein product is CAISGSDSGTDTQYF.